The source of this T cell receptor (beta chain) is a study of cytomegalovirus exposure and HLA in healthy donors. The CDR3 runs 12 residues. The germline gives CDR1 SQVTM, CDR2 ANQGSEA. The ends lost 6 bases at V and 4 bases at J; junction bases unmatched: 4. PCR employed 60 Vbeta and 13 Jbeta primers. Here immunoSEQ multiplex PCR was the method, and the copy in TCRdb shows in-frame clones only, minus some. This sample's clone table lists about 100,000 clones. The rearrangement uses TRBV29-1 and TRBJ2-5; TRBD1 agrees at 8 bases. Sequencing input: PBMCs. The TCR comes from a man between 50 and 59 years old in good health and CMV-seronegative. The DNA for the CDR3 is TGCAGCGTCCAGGGGGCTGGAGAGACCCAGTACTTC. Amino acid sequence: CSVQGAGETQYF.